This entry is about one TCR beta chain. The antigen is unknown. These data are taken from a study of monozygotic twins with inflammatory bowel disease. General observations from the study: Discrimination among different T cell subtypes was not achievable.

This CDR3 has 15 amino acids. The V gene's germline CDR1 is LNHDA and CDR2 SQIVND (reference sequence). UMIs incorporating a 6-nucleotide sample barcode were appended by means of template switching. Following a re-call of the 5' RACE reads, TCRdb has one entry per CDR3 protein and lacks DNA. The table lists roughly 120,000 distinct CDR3 sequences. Whole blood served as the source of total RNA, and no T cell sorting took place. The sample consisted of blood. J is TRBJ2-2 and V is TRBV19; the TCRdb call, TRBD1, lacks DNA for checking. This TCR came from a human donor with ulcerative colitis or Crohn's disease, or a healthy co-twin of an affected twin (not recorded which). CDR3 residues: CASSPWDRAVGELFF.